These 29 T cell receptor beta chains share one sample of origin, sequenced in a study of post-analysis software for immune sequencing data (dated by TCRdb to between 2015 and 2016). These TCRs' antigens remain unknown. General findings and caveats noted by the study authors: Significantly higher frequencies in patients than in controls were found for roughly 5 TRBV segments, including TRBV5-6, TRBV5-1 and TRBV20-1.

Library generation was performed with PCR. Sequencing instrument: Illumina HiSeq 2500. Unique molecular identifiers were incorporated into TCR beta cDNA libraries to reduce PCR and sequencing biases. The public reads were reanalyzed by TCRdb: fastp trimming at Q25, MiXCR alignment, in-frame beta chains only. All rows with the same CDR3 protein become a single entry with the most common DNA and genes. Here the sample has hundreds of thousands of distinct CDR3 sequences; 40% to 50% occur a single time. Under 2% of the sample is in the top ten clones. The sample was blood. These receptors were taken from a girl between 5 and 17 years old with multiple sclerosis.

The gene calls are TRBV6-5 and TRBJ2-1; 11 bases align to TRBD2. Germline V gene sequence: CDR1 MNHEY, CDR2 SVGAGI. The junction had 5 bases not matched to a gene; V was cut back by 2 bases and J by 8 bases. CDR3 length: 15 amino acids. CDR3 residues: CASSYPNSGRDEQFF. CDR3 nucleotides: TGTGCCAGCAGTTACCCTAATAGCGGGAGGGATGAGCAGTTCTTC.

V gene TRBV29-1 combines with J gene TRBJ2-3; D gene uncertain. Looked up from germline, CDR1 is SQVTM and CDR2 is ANQGSEA. V was clipped by 3 bases and J by 4 bases, with 14 bases between them. There are 14 residues in the CDR3. In DNA form, the CDR3 reads TGCAGCGTTGAGAGGCAGACCGGCCCAGATACGCAGTATTTT. Translating it yields CSVERQTGPDTQYF.

This chain joins TRBV7-9 and TRBJ1-4; D might be TRBD1 (5 bases). Trimming pared 4 bases from V and 6 bases from J, leaving 21 bases between. Germline V gene data show CDR1 as SEHNR and CDR2 as FQNEAQ (reference sequence). The CDR3 is made up of 17 amino acids. CDR3 residues: CASSSTNLGPGYEKLFF. CDR3 sequence (DNA): TGTGCCAGCAGCTCAACCAATCTCGGGCCAGGGTATGAAAAACTGTTTTTT.

V and J are TRBV12-3 or TRBV12-4 and TRBJ2-7; unclear D gene. The CDR3 length is 16 residues. V dropped 5 bases and J dropped 0 bases, with 17 bases sitting between them. This CDR3 reads CASSSTGSLSSYEQYF. CDR3 DNA sequence: TGTGCCAGCAGTAGTACTGGTTCCCTTAGCTCCTACGAGCAGTACTTC.

This clonotype has just a few counts. This chain connects TRBV7-2 to TRBJ2-5; D unresolved. CDR1 is SGHTA, CDR2 FQGNSA, per germline. The germline V and J ends were trimmed by 5 bases and 2 bases, with 15 bases remaining between them. CDR3 length: 15 amino acids. The CDR3 spells CASSRSVGLQETQYF. The CDR3 DNA reads as TGTGCCAGCAGCCGCAGTGTCGGGCTACAAGAGACCCAGTACTTC.

The J gene is TRBJ2-4, the V gene TRBV7-2; 11 nucleotides align to TRBD2. V shed 0 bases and J 8 bases; nucleotides not matched to a gene: 12. Germline V gene lookup returns CDR1 SGHTA and CDR2 FQGNSA. CDR3 length: 18 amino acids. The CDR3, as DNA: TGTGCCAGCAGCTTAGCAATTCTAGCGGGAGGAGTGGGTGACATTCAGTACTTC. It is translated as CASSLAILAGGVGDIQYF.

This clonotype was seen ten or more times. The chain joins TRBV10-3 to TRBJ2-3; 15 nucleotides agree with TRBD2. Germline loops: CDR1 ENHRY, CDR2 SYGVKD. The CDR3 is made up of 16 amino acids. The V gene end was trimmed by 8 bases and the J gene end by 3 bases; junction bases not matched to a gene: 6. CDR3 in amino acids: CAIDGTSGGSTDTQYF. CDR3 DNA sequence: TGTGCCATCGACGGGACTAGCGGGGGGTCGACAGATACGCAGTATTTT.

This clonotype occurred a few times. The rearrangement joins TRBV6-5 to TRBJ2-1; D is possibly TRBD2 (5 bases). The CDR3 has 15 residues. The V end was cut by 7 bases, the J end by 5 bases, with 18 bases between. Germline-derived CDR1 and CDR2 are MNHEY and SVGAGI. The CDR3 reads CASTPHTRKNNEQFF. The CDR3 DNA is TGTGCCAGCACCCCACACACTAGGAAGAACAATGAGCAGTTCTTC.

There are a few counts of this clonotype. The gene calls are TRBV2 and TRBJ1-2; tentative D call: TRBD1 (5 bases). V was cut by 11 bases and J by 10 bases, with 23 bases left in between. CDR3 length: 13 amino acids. Germline-derived CDR1 and CDR2 are SNHLY and FYNNEI. The CDR3 reads CASQTQGEGDYTF. The CDR3 coding sequence is TGTGCCTCCCAAACTCAGGGAGAGGGCGACTACACCTTC.

This chain links TRBV12-3 or TRBV12-4 with TRBJ1-1, with D possibly TRBD1 on 5 matching bases. V dropped 5 bases and J dropped 9 bases, with 13 bases sitting between them. The CDR3 length is 12 residues. The CDR3 spells CASSTPGRKAFF. For the CDR3, the DNA is TGTGCCAGCAGTACTCCGGGACGCAAAGCTTTCTTT.

There are a few counts of this clonotype. This chain links TRBV20-1 with TRBJ1-6, with a possible D match to TRBD1 (5 bases). In germline, CDR1 is DFQATT, CDR2 SNEGSKA (reference sequence). The CDR3 is made up of 14 amino acids. The chain's CDR3 is CGVDSSGYNSPLHF. CDR3 bases: TGCGGGGTCGACAGTTCGGGGTATAATTCACCCCTCCACTTT.

The chain couples TRBV20-1 to TRBJ2-7, with 7 bases that match TRBD1. The CDR3 consists of 14 residues. J lost 0 bases, V lost 4 bases, and 6 bases had no gene match. The germline V gene has CDR1 DFQATT and CDR2 SNEGSKA (reference sequence). The chain's CDR3 is CSATGQPSSYEQYF. Written as DNA, the CDR3 is TGCAGTGCTACGGGACAGCCAAGCTCCTACGAGCAGTACTTC.

The chain joins TRBV2 to TRBJ1-1; TRBD1 is a possible D gene (6 bases). This CDR3 comprises 14 residues. The germline V and J ends were trimmed by 6 bases and 5 bases, with 16 bases remaining between them. The germline V gene encodes CDR1 SNHLY and CDR2 FYNNEI. The CDR3 DNA follows: TGTGCCAGCAGGGACCTTCAGGGGTGGACTGAAGCTTTCTTT. Its translation is CASRDLQGWTEAFF.

The chain uses TRBV4-1 and TRBJ1-2; the D is unclear. The CDR3 loop spans 18 amino acids. Germline V gene lookup returns CDR1 MGHRA and CDR2 YSYEKL. Trimming removed 2 bases at V and 4 bases at J, with 23 bases between. CDR3 in amino acids: CASSQLLSAPSTTYGYTF. The CDR3 DNA follows: TGCGCCAGCAGCCAATTGCTCTCGGCTCCCTCGACGACCTATGGCTACACCTTC.

The chain couples TRBV7-3 to TRBJ2-3; TRBD2 might be the D (5 bases). The germline CDR1 and CDR2 sequences are SGHTA and FQGTGA. V dropped 0 bases and J dropped 6 bases, with 13 bases sitting between them. This CDR3 region has 15 residues. The CDR3 loop is CASSLTSGLGDTQYF. DNA for the CDR3: TGTGCCAGCAGCTTAACGTCTGGACTCGGGGATACGCAGTATTTT.

The gene calls are TRBV5-1 and TRBJ1-2; D gene uncertain. Trimming pared 4 bases from V and 8 bases from J, leaving 15 bases between. The CDR3 totals 13 residues. Germline V gene data show CDR1 as SGHRS and CDR2 as YFSETQ. Here the CDR3 DNA reads TGCGCCAGCAGCACTGGACTACTGGAGGGCTACACCTTC. This gives the protein CASSTGLLEGYTF. Complete variable domain (other parts from reference TRBV5-1 and TRBJ1-2): KAGVTQTPRYLIKTRGQQVTLSCSPISGHRSVSWYQQTPGQGLQFLFEYFSETQRNKGNFPGRFSGRQFSNSRSEMNVSTLELGDSALYLCASSTGLLEGYTFGSGTRLTVV.

This sequence joins TRBV12-3 or TRBV12-4 and TRBJ2-1; maybe TRBD1 (6 bases). Trimming stripped 2 bases from V and 9 bases from J, with 11 bases between. This CDR3 comprises 13 residues. CDR3 residues: CASSLTGMGEQFF. Here the CDR3 DNA reads TGTGCCAGCAGTTTAACAGGGATGGGTGAGCAGTTCTTC.

The V and J genes are TRBV12-3 or TRBV12-4 and TRBJ2-3; 7 bases are a match to TRBD2. Unmatched junction bases numbered 6, after V lost 6 bases and J lost 0 bases. The CDR3 is 15 amino acids. CDR3 loop: CASRDLGGSTDTQYF. In DNA, the CDR3 is TGTGCCAGCAGGGATCTGGGGGGGAGCACAGATACGCAGTATTTT.

This clonotype was recorded a few times. The rearrangement links TRBV7-2 to TRBJ1-2; D is undetermined. CDR1 is SGHTA and CDR2 is FQGNSA in the germline V gene. V lost 1 base to trimming and J lost 8 bases, with 11 bases between them. The CDR3 is made up of 13 amino acids. As DNA, the CDR3 is TGTGCCAGCAGCTTAGACCCGGTAGGGGGCTACACCTTC. Its translation: CASSLDPVGGYTF.

There are a few counts of this clonotype. The chain uses TRBV10-3 and TRBJ2-3, with 7 nucleotides matching TRBD1. The CDR3 runs 13 residues. Germline values: CDR1 ENHRY, CDR2 SYGVKD. V dropped 4 bases and J dropped 5; count of bases not matched to a gene: 3. Here the CDR3 reads CAISVQGEDTQYF. The CDR3 DNA follows: TGTGCCATCAGTGTTCAGGGGGAAGATACGCAGTATTTT.

The chain employs TRBV9 and TRBJ2-1, with 7 bases fitting TRBD2. The germline gives CDR1 SGDLS, CDR2 YYNGEE. This CDR3 is built from 16 residues. The ends lost 3 bases at V and 1 base at J; junction bases unmatched: 7. The CDR3: CASSGSASGSYNEQFF. CDR3 in DNA: TGTGCCAGCAGCGGTTCAGCTAGCGGTTCCTACAATGAGCAGTTCTTC.

V usage is TRBV6-5 and J usage is TRBJ2-3; no definite D call. The CDR3 runs 16 residues. V lost 5 bases, J lost 6 bases, and 21 bases lay in between. Looked up from germline, CDR1 is MNHEY and CDR2 is SVGAGI. The CDR3 DNA sequence: TGTGCCAGCAGTCCCCAAACGACCCCAAATCAGGATACGCAGTATTTT. Residues: CASSPQTTPNQDTQYF.

V and J are TRBV7-8 and TRBJ2-1, with no clear D. Germline CDR1 reads SGHVS; CDR2 reads FQNEAQ. The CDR3 has 14 amino acids. The V gene lost 1 base and the J gene lost 7 bases, with 11 bases spanning the gap. CDR3 DNA sequence: TGTGCCAGCAGCTTAGAGGCGGCCCGGAATGAGCAGTTCTTC. Protein product: CASSLEAARNEQFF.

This clonotype appeared a single time. The gene calls are TRBV28 and TRBJ1-5; D might be TRBD1 (5 bases). Germline-derived CDR1 and CDR2 are MDHEN and SYDVKM. The CDR3 runs to 17 residues. V was clipped by 4 bases and J by 0 bases, with 16 bases between them. The CDR3 reads CASSSAGAQYSNQPQHF. The CDR3 DNA sequence: TGTGCCAGCAGTTCCGCTGGGGCTCAGTATAGCAATCAGCCCCAGCATTTT.

This chain connects TRBV7-9 to TRBJ2-7; no definite D call. Trimming removed 5 bases from V and 6 bases from J, with 11 bases in between. The CDR3 covers 12 residues. The germline V gene encodes CDR1 SEHNR and CDR2 FQNEAQ (reference sequence). The chain's CDR3 is CASSAPNREQYF. CDR3 DNA sequence: TGTGCCAGCAGCGCCCCTAACCGCGAGCAGTACTTC.

In the case of this clonotype: An end of the junction differs from the germline gene, which may be a read error. J is TRBJ1-5 and V is TRBV3-1; D might be TRBD1 (6 bases). CDR3 length: 14 amino acids. The germline V gene has CDR1 LGHDT and CDR2 YNNKEL (reference sequence). CDR3 loop: CASSQDVGGQPQHF. The CDR3 DNA reads as TGTGCCAGCAGCCAAGATGTAGGGGGTCAGCCTCAGCATTTT. Using reference TRBV3-1 and TRBJ1-5 for the parts outside the CDR3, the full variable domain is DTAVSQTPKYLVTQMGNDKSIKCEQNLGHDTMYWYKQDSKKFLKIMFSYNNKELIINETVPNRFSPKSPDKAHLNLHINSLELGDSAVYFCASSQDVGGQPQHFGDGTRLSIL.

The rearrangement joins TRBV12-3 or TRBV12-4 to TRBJ1-5; possibly TRBD1 for D (6 bases). Trimming took off 4 bases at V and 7 bases at J, with 14 bases between the two ends. There are 14 residues in the CDR3. The CDR3 nucleotides are TGTGCCAGCAGTTCCCGACAGGACCCCCAGCCCCAGCATTTT. Its translation is CASSSRQDPQPQHF.

The rearrangement uses TRBV4-2 and TRBJ2-5; D unclear. Germline loops: CDR1 LGHNA, CDR2 YNFKEQ. This CDR3 is built from 13 residues. The V gene lost 0 bases and the J gene lost 1 base, with 3 bases spanning the gap. Here the CDR3 reads CASSQETQETQYF. CDR3 nucleotide sequence: TGTGCCAGCAGCCAAGAGACCCAAGAGACCCAGTACTTC.

V usage is TRBV12-3 or TRBV12-4 and J usage is TRBJ2-1; TRBD2 matches 9 bases. The CDR3 is 17 residues long. V gave up 2 bases and J gave up 7 bases; unmatched junction bases: 12. CDR3 amino acids: CASSLRASGAGGNEQFF. In nucleotides, the CDR3 is TGTGCCAGCAGTTTACGGGCTAGCGGGGCCGGGGGGAATGAGCAGTTCTTC.